Below are 15 T cell receptor beta chains sequenced from a single sample in a study of blood T cell repertoires in COVID-19. The assay was immunoSEQ multiplex PCR, and TCRdb's table has in-frame clones only and misses some. The table has about 73,000 clones, approximately 90% seen once; the top ten hold less than 6.5%. The specimen sequenced was peripheral blood. All receptors derive from a woman aged 18 to 35 with acute or convalescent COVID-19.

The rearrangement links TRBV6-6 to TRBJ2-2; 7 bases align to TRBD2. Trimming at V came to 6 bases and at J to 6 bases, leaving 10 bases not matched to a gene. The germline CDR1 and CDR2 sequences are MNHNY and SVGAGI (reference sequence). The CDR3 loop spans 15 amino acids. This CDR3 is CASRPGGFGSGELFF. The CDR3 DNA is TGTGCCAGCAGACCCGGGGGGTTCGGGTCCGGGGAGCTGTTTTTT.

CDR3 coding DNA: TGCGCCAGCAGCCAGGTTGGGACAGGAGACCTTTATGGCTACACCTTC. Its protein product is CASSQVGTGDLYGYTF. The gene calls are TRBV4-3 and TRBJ1-2, with 8 bases lining up with TRBD1. CDR3 size: 16 residues. V dropped 3 bases and J dropped 5; count of bases not matched to a gene: 11. Germline CDR1 and CDR2: LGHNA and YSLEER.

The J gene is TRBJ1-6, the V gene TRBV5-1; TRBD1 might be the D (5 bases). The CDR3 length is 15 residues. V was cut by 0 bases and J by 10 bases, with 14 bases left in between. The germline CDR1 and CDR2 sequences are SGHRS and YFSETQ. CDR3 bases: TGCGCCAGCAGCTTGGGGCAGGGAGGTGAATCACCCCTCCACTTT. It codes for CASSLGQGGESPLHF.

This clone was observed once. CDR3 coding DNA: TGTGCCAGCAGCCGAGGTCTGGGACAGATGGAGACCCAGTACTTC. Amino acids: CASSRGLGQMETQYF. V and J are TRBV7-9 and TRBJ2-5; 7 nucleotides align to TRBD1. V trimming: 5 bases; J trimming: 5 bases; junction bases outside the gene matches: 11. CDR3 length: 15 amino acids. Germline loops: CDR1 SEHNR, CDR2 FQNEAQ (reference sequence).

CDR3 coding DNA: TGTGCCAGTAGTGATCGGACAGGGGTAGGCTACAATGAGCAGTTCTTC. Translating it yields CASSDRTGVGYNEQFF. The rearrangement uses TRBV19 and TRBJ2-1; 9 bases match TRBD1. This CDR3 has 16 amino acids. Germline CDR1 and CDR2: LNHDA and SQIVND (reference sequence). Losses at the gene ends were 5 bases for V and 3 bases for J; bases not matched to a gene: 8.

The chain employs TRBV28 and TRBJ2-4; possibly TRBD1 for D (6 bases). The CDR3 consists of 18 residues. Germline assignment: CDR1 MDHEN and CDR2 SYDVKM. Deletions cut 5 bases from V and 0 bases from J, with 20 bases between. For the CDR3, the DNA is TGTGCCAGCAGTCCTCCCTTGGACAGACTTATAGCCAAAAACATTCAGTACTTC. This codes for CASSPPLDRLIAKNIQYF.

Here the CDR3 reads CASSRNLQGVEQYF. Written as DNA, the CDR3 is TGTGCCAGCAGCCGAAACTTACAGGGAGTCGAGCAGTACTTC. The chain uses TRBV5-4 and TRBJ2-7; possibly TRBD1 for D (6 bases). The CDR3 loop spans 14 amino acids. Germline loops: CDR1 SGHNT, CDR2 YYREEE (reference sequence). V shed 4 bases and J shed 6 bases, with 17 bases lying between them.

In its sample, this clone was seen once. The chain recombines TRBV6-5 with TRBJ1-1; no clear D gene. The CDR3 consists of 13 residues. Trimming shortened V by 2 bases and J by 4 bases, and 8 bases separated the two germline ends. CDR1 MNHEY and CDR2 SVGAGI come from the germline V gene. The CDR3 protein is CASSYGGSTEAFF. The CDR3 nucleotides read TGTGCCAGCAGTTACGGAGGGAGCACTGAAGCTTTCTTT.

The chain links TRBV7-6 to TRBJ2-2, with TRBD1 matching over 9 bases. The CDR3 totals 17 residues. With 5 bases clipped from V and 2 bases from J, the junction kept 9 bases outside the gene matches. Germline V gene data show CDR1 as SGHVS and CDR2 as FNYEAQ. This chain's CDR3 is CASSRGQGTKNTGELFF. The CDR3 coding sequence is TGTGCCAGCAGCCGGGGACAGGGAACAAAAAACACCGGGGAGCTGTTTTTT. Using reference TRBV7-6 and TRBJ2-2 for the parts outside the CDR3, the full variable domain is GAGVSQSPRYKVTKRGQDVALRCDPISGHVSLYWYRQALGQGPEFLTYFNYEAQQDKSGLPNDRFSAERPEGSISTLTIQRTEQRDSAMYRCASSRGQGTKNTGELFFGEGSRLTVL.

The chain couples TRBV6-5 to TRBJ1-3, with unresolved D. This CDR3 spans 15 amino acids. The ends were cut back, 0 bases at V and 1 base at J, with 7 bases in the middle. The V gene's germline CDR1 is MNHEY and CDR2 SVGAGI. For the CDR3, the DNA is TGTGCCAGCAGTTACTCGACGGGGTCTGGAAACACCATATATTTT. Its protein is CASSYSTGSGNTIYF.

The chain has TRBV2 and TRBJ2-3; 10 bases agree with TRBD2. There are 16 residues in the CDR3. The V gene's germline CDR1 is SNHLY and CDR2 FYNNEI. The V and J ends lost 4 bases and 3 bases, in that order; junction bases with no gene match: 7. The CDR3 loop is CASSGSLAGITDTQYF. The CDR3 DNA is TGTGCCAGCAGTGGATCACTAGCGGGAATAACAGATACGCAGTATTTT. The full variable domain, with the rest looked up from reference TRBV2 and TRBJ2-3, is EPEVTQTPSHQVTQMGQEVILRCVPISNHLYFYWYRQILGQKVEFLVSFYNNEISEKSEIFDDQFSVERPDGSNFTLKIRSTKLEDSAMYFCASSGSLAGITDTQYFGPGTRLTVL.

The chain links TRBV5-6 to TRBJ2-3; tentatively, D is TRBD1 (5 bases). This CDR3 region has 15 residues. Looked up from germline, CDR1 is SGHDT and CDR2 is YYEEEE. Between the trimmed V and J ends, which lost 5 bases and 2 bases, there was a span of 15 bases. The CDR3 sequence: CASRMGQINTDTQYF. The CDR3 DNA follows: TGTGCCAGCAGGATGGGGCAGATAAACACAGATACGCAGTATTTT. Drawing the rest from reference TRBV5-6 and TRBJ2-3, the complete variable domain is DAGVTQSPTHLIKTRGQQVTLRCSPKSGHDTVSWYQQALGQGPQFIFQYYEEEERQRGNFPDRFSGHQFPNYSSELNVNALLLGDSALYLCASRMGQINTDTQYFGPGTRLTVL.

This rearrangement joins TRBV28 to TRBJ1-2; TRBD1 matches at 7 bases. The germline V gene encodes CDR1 MDHEN and CDR2 SYDVKM. The J segment lost 2 bases and the V segment lost 6 bases, leaving 3 bases of the junction unmatched. The CDR3 contains 13 residues. The CDR3 DNA follows: TGTGCCAGCAGATCGACAGGGAACTATGGCTACACCTTC. It translates to CASRSTGNYGYTF.

The chain uses TRBV2 and TRBJ2-1; the match to TRBD2 covers 14 bases. V gave up 6 bases and J gave up 2 bases; unmatched junction bases: 12. CDR3 length equals 19 residues. Germline V lookup: CDR1 SNHLY, CDR2 FYNNEI. The CDR3 spells CASRERLAGGYKTYNEQFF. The CDR3 DNA follows: TGTGCCAGCAGGGAAAGACTAGCGGGGGGGTATAAAACCTACAATGAGCAGTTCTTC. The entire variable domain, with the rest obtained from reference TRBV2 and TRBJ2-1, is as follows: EPEVTQTPSHQVTQMGQEVILRCVPISNHLYFYWYRQILGQKVEFLVSFYNNEISEKSEIFDDQFSVERPDGSNFTLKIRSTKLEDSAMYFCASRERLAGGYKTYNEQFFGPGTRLTVL.

This clone was picked up one time. J is TRBJ1-5 and V is TRBV27; 10 bases map to TRBD1. After removal of 2 bases from V and 3 bases from J, the junction contained 1 base not matched to a gene. Germline V CDR1 and CDR2: MNHEY, SMNVEV (reference sequence). CDR3 length: 15 amino acids. Here the CDR3 DNA reads TGTGCCAGCAGTTTAGGGACAGGGGCCAATCAGCCCCAGCATTTT. Its protein is CASSLGTGANQPQHF.